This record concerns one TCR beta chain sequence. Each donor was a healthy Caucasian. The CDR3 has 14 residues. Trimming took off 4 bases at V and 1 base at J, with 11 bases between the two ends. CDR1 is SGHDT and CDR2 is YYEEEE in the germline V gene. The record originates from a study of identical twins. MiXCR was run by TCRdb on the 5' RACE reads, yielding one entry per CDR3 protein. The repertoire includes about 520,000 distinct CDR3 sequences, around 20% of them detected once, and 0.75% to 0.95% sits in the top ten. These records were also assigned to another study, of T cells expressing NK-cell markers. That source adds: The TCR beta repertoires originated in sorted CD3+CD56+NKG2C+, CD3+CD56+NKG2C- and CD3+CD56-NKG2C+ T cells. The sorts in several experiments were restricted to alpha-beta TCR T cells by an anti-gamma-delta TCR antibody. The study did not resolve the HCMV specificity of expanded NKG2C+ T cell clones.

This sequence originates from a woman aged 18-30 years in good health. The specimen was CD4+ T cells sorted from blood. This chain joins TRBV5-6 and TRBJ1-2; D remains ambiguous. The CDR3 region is CASSLSTHNYGYTF. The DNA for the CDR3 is TGTGCCAGCAGCCTCTCGACACATAACTATGGCTACACCTTC.